This T cell receptor (beta chain) was captured by sequencing in a study of OX40 agonist ivuxolimab in advanced cancers. Across the study: Each patient was given ivuxolimab into a vein every 2 weeks, at 0.01 to 10 mg/kg. Study results and limitations: Clonal expansion in partial responders at 0.1-3.0 mg/kg ranked among the lowest. The average count of expanded clones was higher among CD8+ T cells than among CD4+. At 0.1 to 3.0 mg/kg and by week 6, CD4+ and CD8+ T cells in the blood had expanded clonally.

The germline CDR1 and CDR2 sequences are MNHEY and SVGAGI. The trim removed 5 bases at V and 13 bases at J, leaving 7 bases unmatched. The CDR3 is made up of 11 amino acids. This clone showed up just once. What it recognizes is unknown. The assay was immunoSEQ multiplex PCR, and TCRdb's table has in-frame clones only and misses some. The sample contains some 50,000 clones, roughly 91% of which appear only once. J is TRBJ1-1 and V is TRBV6-5, with 7 bases lining up with TRBD1. The source is an adult with an advanced solid tumor such as melanoma, head and neck, liver or kidney cancer. The sequences come from CD4+ or CD8+ T cells sorted from blood, collected in a trial of the OX40 agonist ivuxolimab. For the CDR3, the DNA is TGTGCCAGCAGTCATGACAGGGTGGGTTTCTTT. This codes for CASSHDRVGFF.